This is a list of T cell receptor beta chains from one sample in a study of T cells in Graves' hyperthyroidism and ophthalmopathy. TCRdb reanalysed the multiplex PCR reads using MiXCR and keeps one entry per CDR3 protein. The table lists around 500,000 distinct CDR3 sequences, approximately 15% of them singletons. Source material: blood. The origin of the receptors is a woman aged 40 to 55 with Graves' hyperthyroidism. The CDR3 runs from the conserved cysteine through the conserved F or W.

J: TRBJ2-1; V: TRBV4-2; CDR3: CASSQATSGRDEQFF
J: TRBJ2-1; V: TRBV10-1; CDR3: CASRIGLADNEQFF
J: TRBJ1-2; V: TRBV2; CDR3: CASSEAIGTGKGYTF
J: TRBJ2-7; V: TRBV18; CDR3: CASSSSGTQGEQYF
J: TRBJ2-2; V: TRBV3-1; CDR3: CASSQVLAGGSNTGELFF
J: TRBJ2-7; V: TRBV28; CDR3: CASSLPQGGKNEQYF
J: TRBJ2-5; V: TRBV11-2; CDR3: CASSPTGLKETQYF
J: TRBJ1-4; V: TRBV5-1; CDR3: CASSPDSFDEKLFF
J: TRBJ2-5; V: TRBV10-2; CDR3: CASSVMIQQETQYF
J: TRBJ1-2; V: TRBV20-1; CDR3: CSANTDRNYGYTF
J: TRBJ1-2; V: TRBV12-3/TRBV12-4; CDR3: CASSIPTVSAGGYTF
J: TRBJ2-1; V: TRBV5-1; CDR3: CASSPGEGEQFF
J: TRBJ2-1; V: TRBV15; CDR3: CATLSGRNYNEQFF
J: TRBJ2-6; V: TRBV12-3/TRBV12-4; CDR3: CASSFWGRTSGANVLTF
J: TRBJ2-1; V: TRBV4-1; CDR3: CASSQEPYYEQFF
J: TRBJ2-1; V: TRBV2; CDR3: CASTSTGVYNEQFF
J: TRBJ2-7; V: TRBV11-2; CDR3: CASSSYRDILSSYEQYF
J: TRBJ1-3; V: TRBV30; CDR3: CAWAPGQGHGNTIYF
J: TRBJ2-1; V: TRBV19; CDR3: CASSPWDRGFDEQFF
J: TRBJ1-1; V: TRBV10-3; CDR3: CAISEQQNTEAFF
J: TRBJ2-7; V: TRBV6-4; CDR3: CASSEVSGSIYEQYF
J: TRBJ2-3; V: TRBV12-3/TRBV12-4; CDR3: CASSSLSEWGTDTQYF
J: TRBJ1-2; V: TRBV9; CDR3: CASSAGGGLWDGYTF
J: TRBJ2-3; V: TRBV14; CDR3: CASSRRGDTQYF
J: TRBJ2-7; V: TRBV7-6; CDR3: CASSLAARGNEQYF
J: TRBJ2-3; V: TRBV20-1; CDR3: CSAGDRLTDTQYF
J: TRBJ2-5; V: TRBV10-2; CDR3: CASSESQGPQYF
J: TRBJ1-1; V: TRBV5-6; CDR3: CASSLGPWDRGTEAFF
J: TRBJ1-5; V: TRBV12-5; CDR3: CASGLDSQPQHF
J: TRBJ2-3; V: TRBV29-1; CDR3: CSVDCEVAGGPVADTQYF
J: TRBJ2-7; V: TRBV7-2; CDR3: CASSRRDTYQSHEQYF
J: TRBJ2-3; V: TRBV30; CDR3: CAWAPGLFTLVDTQYF